This T cell receptor beta chain was captured in a study of cytomegalovirus exposure and HLA in healthy donors. Study-level information: Clustering assigned over 70% of the approximately 400 genotyped donors to the Caucasian-associated ancestry cluster. Whole-study results and caveats: Association with HLA alleles at 0.05 false discovery rate was found for 15,000 or so TCR beta sequences in a later analysis. Cytomegalovirus-associated status was assigned to 150 or so TCR beta chains.

The CDR3 sequence is 16 residues long. The V and J ends lost 5 bases and 2 bases respectively, with 15 bases between them. Germline V gene data show CDR1 as MDHEN and CDR2 as SYDVKM. Points on this clone: No antigen is known for it.

Primers: 60 Vbeta forward and 13 Jbeta reverse. The method was immunoSEQ multiplex PCR; TCRdb's version includes in-frame clones alone and lacks a portion of them. This sample carries 160,000 or so clones, roughly 80% of them seen once, and the ten largest clones take less than 0.65%. The sequence was collected from a woman between 50 and 59 years old in good health and CMV-seronegative. Sequencing was performed on PBMCs. This rearrangement joins TRBV28 to TRBJ2-2; D gene ambiguous. For the CDR3, the DNA is TGTGCCAGCAGTCCTATAACTTCCGTAAACACCGGGGAGCTGTTTTTT. Amino acids: CASSPITSVNTGELFF. Using reference TRBV28 and TRBJ2-2 for the parts outside the CDR3, the full variable domain is DVKVTQSSRYLVKRTGEKVFLECVQDMDHENMFWYRQDPGLGLRLIYFSYDVKMKEKGDIPEGYSVSREKKERFSLILESASTNQTSMYLCASSPITSVNTGELFFGEGSRLTVL.